This TCR beta chain was profiled in a study of control samples from healthy donors and cancer patients. The sample holds one count of this clone. Libraries were prepared by immunoSEQ multiplex PCR; TCRdb keeps only in-frame clonotypes and omits some of them. The data show fewer than 110,000 clones, approximately 90% seen once. Sample: PBMCs. The source of this sequence is a man between 60 and 75 years old with lung cancer.

The DNA for the CDR3 is TGTGCCAGCAGTGAATGGTTTTCAGGCCCCGACTATGGCTACACCTTC. Translated: CASSEWFSGPDYGYTF. This chain joins TRBV25-1 and TRBJ1-2; D is unresolved. Germline assignment: CDR1 MGHDK and CDR2 SYGVNS. V lost 1 base and J 3 bases, leaving 15 bases between the germline ends. CDR3 length: 16 residues.